These T cell receptor beta chains were read from a single sample in a study of T-cell memory formation after mild COVID-19. Each CDR3 protein is one row after TCRdb ran MiXCR on the 5' RACE reads. Of some 600,000 distinct CDR3 sequences in the sample, 15% to 20% were seen once. Sequenced input: PBMCs or a T cell subset sorted from them (not recorded which). These receptors came from an adult woman who had mild COVID-19 (a few samples of this study predate the infection). Cell type and time point are not known. Both conserved end residues are part of each CDR3.

TRBJ2-7 | TRBV7-8 | CASSPEELAGGSYEQYF
TRBJ1-1 | TRBV7-8 | CASSSLPGGRVTEAFF
TRBJ2-2 | TRBV4-2 | CASSQEYTSSFGELFF
TRBJ2-7 | TRBV7-3 | CASSLSGETEQYF
TRBJ2-7 | TRBV24-1 | CATSEYDRGEQYF
TRBJ2-4 | TRBV18 | CASSQVTSGRVIQYF
TRBJ2-3 | TRBV6-5 | CASSYLRDGRDTQYF
TRBJ2-3 | TRBV4-1 | CASSQDGGYTDTQYF
TRBJ1-1 | TRBV11-1 | CASRSQGRTNTEAFF
TRBJ2-2 | TRBV5-1 | CASSLLGQTNTGELFF
TRBJ1-3 | TRBV12-3/TRBV12-4 | CASNFKQGAPGNTIYF
TRBJ2-5 | TRBV27 | CASSSRKGKAQETQYF
TRBJ2-1 | TRBV5-6 | CASSQTGGEQFF
TRBJ2-6 | TRBV5-5 | CACAAGFSPGANVLTF
TRBJ1-1 | TRBV7-2 | CASSPRGHRNTEAFF
TRBJ1-1 | TRBV20-1 | CSAPRDSPFEAFF
TRBJ2-2 | TRBV24-1 | CATSDTNTGELFF
TRBJ1-2 | TRBV6-5 | CASSPGSVWPYGYTF
TRBJ1-4 | TRBV7-3 | CASPPRDEKLFF
TRBJ2-3 | TRBV7-2 | CASSPGGPGGYTQYF
TRBJ2-5 | TRBV7-6 | CASSPNGGDQETQYF
TRBJ2-3 | TRBV15 | CATSNGGITQYF
TRBJ1-1 | TRBV12-3/TRBV12-4 | CASSTDRGVTEAFF
TRBJ1-2 | TRBV14 | CARTRVGPAYGYTF
TRBJ2-2 | TRBV7-2 | CASSLISAGGNTGELFF
TRBJ1-1 | TRBV27 | CASSSPRGRGNTEAFF
TRBJ2-7 | TRBV6-2/TRBV6-3 | CASSFHPGTGYFEQYF
TRBJ1-2 | TRBV18 | CASSPGGYPGAAYGYTF
TRBJ1-1 | TRBV7-9 | CASSLGPPRTGKNTEAFF
TRBJ1-4 | TRBV29-1 | CSVATGRGDEKLFF
TRBJ1-1 | TRBV27 | CASIGDTGVMNTEAFF
TRBJ2-5 | TRBV5-5 | CASSSPFGETQYF
TRBJ2-5 | TRBV5-1 | CASSRTSGGLETQYF
TRBJ2-7 | TRBV18 | CASSAGTGTGFKYEQYF
TRBJ2-2 | TRBV6-2/TRBV6-3 | CASSSPWNTGELFF
TRBJ1-1 | TRBV9 | CASSPRSQGVDTEAFF
TRBJ2-1 | TRBV12-3/TRBV12-4 | CASSLRRGSDEQFF
TRBJ2-1 | TRBV29-1 | CSVTLGTTYNEQFF
TRBJ2-5 | TRBV11-2 | CASSRREWETQYF
TRBJ2-7 | TRBV14 | CASSQVDDRDSYEQYF
TRBJ2-1 | TRBV6-6 | CASSYGGQVFNEQFF
TRBJ1-1 | TRBV3-1 | CASSQGTGHTEAFF
TRBJ1-5 | TRBV2 | CASGRGGNTAQHF
TRBJ1-2 | TRBV3-1 | CASSQVGGSYGYTF
TRBJ2-1 | TRBV29-1 | CSVEEGPYNEQFF
TRBJ2-7 | TRBV6-2/TRBV6-3 | CASSHYKLGSTYEQYF
TRBJ1-2 | TRBV12-3/TRBV12-4 | CASSTAYGYTF
TRBJ2-7 | TRBV20-1 | CSARDRAGQSYEQYF
TRBJ1-5 | TRBV3-1 | CASSRLRDQPQHF
TRBJ2-3 | TRBV12-3/TRBV12-4 | CATAAFFGTDTQYF
TRBJ2-5 | TRBV7-2 | CASRGSGLETQYF
TRBJ2-3 | TRBV4-3 | CASSQDSRRGGTDTQYF
TRBJ2-5 | TRBV10-3 | CAITHEPKETQYF
TRBJ1-5 | TRBV18 | CASSPWGSNQPQHF
TRBJ2-7 | TRBV7-9 | CASSLASGAGYEQYF
TRBJ2-2 | TRBV29-1 | CSVELLLAGNPGELFF
TRBJ2-5 | TRBV9 | CASSPQQLPLQETQYF